This T cell receptor (beta chain) came from a study of blood T cell repertoires in COVID-19. Study-level background: Donors in the United States, Italy and Spain gave samples during acute or convalescent COVID-19.

Germline V lookup: CDR1 SEHNR, CDR2 FQNEAQ (reference sequence). The CDR3 runs to 15 residues. V lost 3 bases, J lost 0 bases, and 4 bases stayed unmatched. Authors' analysis steps: Nucleated cell number was recorded as an estimate derived from reference gene primer amplification. Sequenced by immunoSEQ multiplex PCR; TCRdb stores in-frame clones only, minus some. That table is the source of V, J and clone size, and D and trimming were worked out from the DNA. The table has 120,000 to 150,000 clones, roughly 88% seen once. Sequences were obtained from peripheral blood. V gene TRBV7-9 combines with J gene TRBJ1-1; 7 bases align to TRBD1. The sequence came from a woman in her fifties or sixties in a cohort sampled during active or convalescent COVID-19. The CDR3 here is CASSFLQGLNTEAFF. CDR3 DNA sequence: TGTGCCAGCAGCTTCCTACAGGGGCTGAACACTGAAGCTTTCTTT. The complete variable domain, with remaining parts taken from reference TRBV7-9 and TRBJ1-1, reads DTGVSQNPRHKITKRGQNVTFRCDPISEHNRLYWYRQTLGQGPEFLTYFQNEAQLEKSRLLSDRFSAERPKGSFSTLEIQRTEQGDSAMYLCASSFLQGLNTEAFFGQGTRLTVV.